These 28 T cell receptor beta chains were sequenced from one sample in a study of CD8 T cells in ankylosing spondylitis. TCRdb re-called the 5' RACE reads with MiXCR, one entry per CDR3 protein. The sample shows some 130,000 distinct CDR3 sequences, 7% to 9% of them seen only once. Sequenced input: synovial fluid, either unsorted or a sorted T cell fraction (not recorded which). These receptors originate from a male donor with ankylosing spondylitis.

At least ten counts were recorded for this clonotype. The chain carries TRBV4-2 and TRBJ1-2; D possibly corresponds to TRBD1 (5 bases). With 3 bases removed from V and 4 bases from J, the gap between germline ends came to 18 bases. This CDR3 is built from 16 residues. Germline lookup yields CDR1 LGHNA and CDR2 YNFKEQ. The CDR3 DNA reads TGTGCCAGCAGCCATAGAGAAACAGGTTTTGGCTATGGCTACACCTTC. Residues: CASSHRETGFGYGYTF.

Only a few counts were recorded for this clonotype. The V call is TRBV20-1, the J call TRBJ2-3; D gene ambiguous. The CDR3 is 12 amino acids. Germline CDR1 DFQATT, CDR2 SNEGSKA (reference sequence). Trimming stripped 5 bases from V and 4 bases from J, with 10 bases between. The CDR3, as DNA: TGCAGTGCTTTTGGAGCCCCAGATACGCAGTATTTT. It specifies CSAFGAPDTQYF.

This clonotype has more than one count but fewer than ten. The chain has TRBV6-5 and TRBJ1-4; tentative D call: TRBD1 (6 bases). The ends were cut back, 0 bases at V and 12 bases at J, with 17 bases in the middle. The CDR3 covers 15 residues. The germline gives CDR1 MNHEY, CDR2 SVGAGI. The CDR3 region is CASSYSHPETGELFF. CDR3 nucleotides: TGTGCCAGCAGTTACTCTCATCCGGAGACAGGAGAACTGTTTTTT.

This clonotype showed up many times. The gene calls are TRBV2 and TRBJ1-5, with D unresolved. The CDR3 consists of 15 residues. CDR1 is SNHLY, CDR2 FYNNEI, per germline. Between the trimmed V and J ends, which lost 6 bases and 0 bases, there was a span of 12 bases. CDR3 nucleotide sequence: TGTGCCAGCAGGGAACAGCCTTATAGCAATCAGCCCCAGCATTTT. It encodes CASREQPYSNQPQHF.

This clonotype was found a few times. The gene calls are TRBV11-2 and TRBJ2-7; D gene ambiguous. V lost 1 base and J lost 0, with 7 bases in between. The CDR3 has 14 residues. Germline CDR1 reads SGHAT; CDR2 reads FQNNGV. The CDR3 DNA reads TGTGCCAGCAGCTTAGCCTTCCTCTCCTACGAGCAGTACTTC. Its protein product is CASSLAFLSYEQYF.

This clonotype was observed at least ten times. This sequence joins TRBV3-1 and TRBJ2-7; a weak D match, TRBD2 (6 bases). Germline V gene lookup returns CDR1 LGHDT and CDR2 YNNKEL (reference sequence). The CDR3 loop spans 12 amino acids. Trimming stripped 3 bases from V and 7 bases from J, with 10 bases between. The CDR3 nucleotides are TGTGCCAGCAGCCACGCGGGGAAGGAGCAGTACTTC. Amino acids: CASSHAGKEQYF.

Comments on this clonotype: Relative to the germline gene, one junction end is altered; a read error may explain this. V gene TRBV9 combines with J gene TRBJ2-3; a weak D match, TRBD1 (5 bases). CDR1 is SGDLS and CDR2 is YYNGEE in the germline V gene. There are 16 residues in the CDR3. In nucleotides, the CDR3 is TGTGCCAGCAGCGTAGATCAGGGCGGATACACAGATACGCGGTATTTT. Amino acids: CASSVDQGGYTDTRYF.

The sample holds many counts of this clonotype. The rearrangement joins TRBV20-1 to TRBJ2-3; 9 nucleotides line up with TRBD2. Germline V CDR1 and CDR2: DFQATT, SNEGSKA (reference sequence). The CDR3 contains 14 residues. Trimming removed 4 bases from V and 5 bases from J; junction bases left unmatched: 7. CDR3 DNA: TGCAGTGCTAACGAGCGGGGGGTGGAAGATACGCAGTATTTT. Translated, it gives CSANERGVEDTQYF.

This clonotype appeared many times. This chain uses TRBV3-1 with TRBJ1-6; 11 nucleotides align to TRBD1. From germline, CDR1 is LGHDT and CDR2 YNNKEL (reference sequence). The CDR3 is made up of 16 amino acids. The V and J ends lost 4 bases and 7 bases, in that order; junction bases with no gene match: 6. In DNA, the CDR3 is TGTGCCAGCAGCCGCGGACAGGGGGCGCGAAATTCACCCCTCCACTTT. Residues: CASSRGQGARNSPLHF.

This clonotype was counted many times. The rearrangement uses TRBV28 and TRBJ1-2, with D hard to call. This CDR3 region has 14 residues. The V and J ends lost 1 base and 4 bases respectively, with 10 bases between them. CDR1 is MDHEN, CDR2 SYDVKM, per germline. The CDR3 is CASSLLPRVYGYTF. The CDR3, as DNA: TGTGCCAGCAGTTTATTGCCCCGGGTCTATGGCTACACCTTC.

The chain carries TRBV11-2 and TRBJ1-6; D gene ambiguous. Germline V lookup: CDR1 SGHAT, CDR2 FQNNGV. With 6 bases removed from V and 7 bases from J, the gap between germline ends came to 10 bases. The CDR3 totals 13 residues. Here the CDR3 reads CASRLSPNSPLHF. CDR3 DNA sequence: TGTGCCAGCAGACTGAGTCCGAATTCACCCCTCCACTTT.

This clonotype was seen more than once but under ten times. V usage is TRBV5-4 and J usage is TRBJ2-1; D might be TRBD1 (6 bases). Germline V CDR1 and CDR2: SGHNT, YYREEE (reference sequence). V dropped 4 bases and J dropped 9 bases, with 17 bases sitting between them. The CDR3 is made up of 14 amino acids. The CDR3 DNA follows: TGTGCCAGCAGCAATGGAAAGGGGGAGAGTGAGCAGTTCTTC. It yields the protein CASSNGKGESEQFF. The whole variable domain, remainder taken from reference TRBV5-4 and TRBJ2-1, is ETGVTQSPTHLIKTRGQQVTLRCSSQSGHNTVSWYQQALGQGPQFIFQYYREEENGRGNFPPRFSGLQFPNYSSELNVNALELDDSALYLCASSNGKGESEQFFGPGTRLTVL.

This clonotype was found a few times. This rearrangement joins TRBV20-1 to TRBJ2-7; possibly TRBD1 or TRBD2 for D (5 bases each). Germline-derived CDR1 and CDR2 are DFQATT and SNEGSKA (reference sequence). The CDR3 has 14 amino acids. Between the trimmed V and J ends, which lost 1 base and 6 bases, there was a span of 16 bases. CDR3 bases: TGCAGTGCTAGAGTGACACGGGGAAGGGGCGAGCAGTACTTC. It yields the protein CSARVTRGRGEQYF.

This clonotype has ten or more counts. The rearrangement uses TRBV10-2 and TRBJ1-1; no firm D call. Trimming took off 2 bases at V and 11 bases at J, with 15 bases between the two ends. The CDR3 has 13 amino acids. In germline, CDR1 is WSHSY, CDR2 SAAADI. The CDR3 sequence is CASSELAGLQAFF. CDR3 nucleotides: TGCGCCAGCAGTGAGCTGGCGGGGTTACAGGCTTTCTTT.

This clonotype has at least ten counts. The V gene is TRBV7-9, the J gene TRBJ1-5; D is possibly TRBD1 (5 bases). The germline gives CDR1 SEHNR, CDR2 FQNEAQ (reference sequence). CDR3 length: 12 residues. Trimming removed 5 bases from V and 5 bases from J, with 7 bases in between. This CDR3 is CASSPGDQPQHF. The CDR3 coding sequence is TGTGCCAGCAGCCCGGGGGATCAGCCCCAGCATTTT.

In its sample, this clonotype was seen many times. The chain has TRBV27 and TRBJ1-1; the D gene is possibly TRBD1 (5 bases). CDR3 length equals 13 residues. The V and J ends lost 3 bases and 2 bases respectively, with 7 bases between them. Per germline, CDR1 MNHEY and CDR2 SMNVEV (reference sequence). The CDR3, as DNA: TGTGCCAGCAGTTTTGGGGGAAACACTGAAGCTTTCTTT. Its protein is CASSFGGNTEAFF.

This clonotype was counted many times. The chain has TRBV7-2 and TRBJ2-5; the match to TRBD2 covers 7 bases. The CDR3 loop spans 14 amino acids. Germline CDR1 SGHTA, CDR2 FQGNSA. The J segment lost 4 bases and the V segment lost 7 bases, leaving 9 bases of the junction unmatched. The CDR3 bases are TGTGCCAGCACCCCATGGGGGGGTGGAGAGACCCAGTACTTC. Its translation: CASTPWGGGETQYF.

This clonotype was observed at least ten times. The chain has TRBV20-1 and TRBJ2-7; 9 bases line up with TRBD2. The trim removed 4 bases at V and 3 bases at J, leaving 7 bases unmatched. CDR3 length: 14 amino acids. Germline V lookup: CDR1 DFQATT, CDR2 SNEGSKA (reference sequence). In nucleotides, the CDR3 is TGCAGTGCTAAGGCTAGCGGGACCTTCTACGAGCAGTACTTC. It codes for CSAKASGTFYEQYF.

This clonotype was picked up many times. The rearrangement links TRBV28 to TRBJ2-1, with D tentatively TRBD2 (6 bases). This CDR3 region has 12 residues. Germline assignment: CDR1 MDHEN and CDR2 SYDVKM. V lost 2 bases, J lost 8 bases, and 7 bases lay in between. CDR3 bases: TGTGCCAGCAGTTTAGGGGGGTATGAGCAGTTCTTC. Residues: CASSLGGYEQFF.

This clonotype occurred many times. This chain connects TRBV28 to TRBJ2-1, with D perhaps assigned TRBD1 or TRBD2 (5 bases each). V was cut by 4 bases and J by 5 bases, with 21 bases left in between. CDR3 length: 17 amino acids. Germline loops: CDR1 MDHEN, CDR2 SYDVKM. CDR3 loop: CASSSITPGTPNNEQFF. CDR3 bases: TGTGCCAGCAGTTCGATTACCCCCGGGACCCCGAACAATGAGCAGTTCTTC.

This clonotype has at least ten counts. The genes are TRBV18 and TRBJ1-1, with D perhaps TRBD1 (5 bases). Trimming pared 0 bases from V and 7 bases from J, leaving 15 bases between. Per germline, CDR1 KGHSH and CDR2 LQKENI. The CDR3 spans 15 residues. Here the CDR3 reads CASSPPTRGDREAFF. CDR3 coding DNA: TGTGCCAGCTCACCACCTACCCGAGGGGACCGTGAAGCTTTCTTT.

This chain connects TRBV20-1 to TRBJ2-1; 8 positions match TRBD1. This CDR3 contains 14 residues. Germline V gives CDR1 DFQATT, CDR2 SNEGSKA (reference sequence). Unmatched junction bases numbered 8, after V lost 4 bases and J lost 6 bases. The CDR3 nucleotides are TGCAGTGCTACAGGGGGCACCGTAACCAATGAGCAGTTCTTC. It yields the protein CSATGGTVTNEQFF.

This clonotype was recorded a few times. CDR3 residues: CASSFRQPQGPQHF. CDR3 nucleotide sequence: TGTGCCAGCAGTTTTCGACAGCCCCAAGGGCCCCAGCATTTT. The chain uses TRBV27 and TRBJ1-5, with a possible D match to TRBD1 (5 bases). Germline CDR1 and CDR2: MNHEY and SMNVEV (reference sequence). The V gene lost 3 bases and the J gene lost 9 bases, with 15 bases spanning the gap. CDR3 length equals 14 residues.

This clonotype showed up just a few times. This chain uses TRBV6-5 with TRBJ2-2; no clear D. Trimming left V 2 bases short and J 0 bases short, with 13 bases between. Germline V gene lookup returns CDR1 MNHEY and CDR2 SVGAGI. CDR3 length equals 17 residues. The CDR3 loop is CASSYTPWPANTGELFF. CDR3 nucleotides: TGTGCCAGCAGTTACACCCCTTGGCCCGCGAACACCGGGGAGCTGTTTTTT.

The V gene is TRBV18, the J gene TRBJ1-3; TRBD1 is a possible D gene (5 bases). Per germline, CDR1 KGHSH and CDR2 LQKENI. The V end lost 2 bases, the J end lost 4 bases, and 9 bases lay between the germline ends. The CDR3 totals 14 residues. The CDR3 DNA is TGTGCCAGCTCACCAGACGGGGCCGGAAACACCATATATTTT. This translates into CASSPDGAGNTIYF.

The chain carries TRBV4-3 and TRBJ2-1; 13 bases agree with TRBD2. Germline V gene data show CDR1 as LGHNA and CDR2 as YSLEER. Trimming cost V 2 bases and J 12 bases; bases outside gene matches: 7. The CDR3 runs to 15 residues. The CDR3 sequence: CASSQTTSGGLGQFF. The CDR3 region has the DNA TGCGCCAGCAGCCAAACGACTAGCGGGGGGCTGGGGCAGTTCTTC.

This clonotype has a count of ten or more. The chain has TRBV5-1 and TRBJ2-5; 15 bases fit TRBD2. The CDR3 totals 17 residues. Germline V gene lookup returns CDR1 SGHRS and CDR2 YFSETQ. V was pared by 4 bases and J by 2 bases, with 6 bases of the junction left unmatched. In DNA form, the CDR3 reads TGCGCCAGCAGCCGGGGACTAGCGGGGGGTCTGCAAGAGACCCAGTACTTC. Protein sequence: CASSRGLAGGLQETQYF.

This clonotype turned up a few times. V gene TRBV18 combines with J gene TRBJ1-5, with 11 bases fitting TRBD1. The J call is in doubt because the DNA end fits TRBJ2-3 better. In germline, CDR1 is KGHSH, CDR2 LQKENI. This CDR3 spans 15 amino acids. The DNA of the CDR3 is TGTGCCAGCTCACCAGGACAGGGGGCCTATCAGCCCCAGTATTTT. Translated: CASSPGQGAYQPQYF.